This TCR beta chain comes out of a study of response to subunit inactivated influenza vaccine. Germline CDR1 reads MNHEY; CDR2 reads SVGEGT. The CDR3 length is 16 residues. Trimming removed 5 bases at V and 0 bases at J, with 14 bases between. Via MiXCR, TCRdb re-called the RT-PCR reads, giving one row per CDR3 protein. The top ten hold roughly 10% of the sample, which has around 540,000 distinct CDR3 sequences, roughly 12% seen once. This clonotype was counted many times. The source was PBMCs from blood, collected on the day of vaccination. V usage is TRBV6-2 or TRBV6-3 and J usage is TRBJ1-5; D uncertain. This receptor was identified in a man in his fifties or sixties who received an inactivated influenza vaccine. The CDR3 is CASSTIDNYSNQPQHF. The CDR3 nucleotides read TGTGCCAGCAGTACTATTGACAACTATAGCAATCAGCCCCAGCATTTT.